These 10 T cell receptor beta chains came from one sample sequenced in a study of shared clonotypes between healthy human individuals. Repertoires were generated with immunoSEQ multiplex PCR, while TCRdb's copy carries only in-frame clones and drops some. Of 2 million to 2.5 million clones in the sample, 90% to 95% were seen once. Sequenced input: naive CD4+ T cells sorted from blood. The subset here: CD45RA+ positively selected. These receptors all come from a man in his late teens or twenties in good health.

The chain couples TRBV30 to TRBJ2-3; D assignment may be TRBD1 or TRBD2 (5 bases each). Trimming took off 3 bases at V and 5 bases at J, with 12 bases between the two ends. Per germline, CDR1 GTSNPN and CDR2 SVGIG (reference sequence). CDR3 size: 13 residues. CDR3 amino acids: CAWRSPGRDTQYF. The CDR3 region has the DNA TGTGCCTGGAGGTCTCCGGGACGAGATACGCAGTATTTT.

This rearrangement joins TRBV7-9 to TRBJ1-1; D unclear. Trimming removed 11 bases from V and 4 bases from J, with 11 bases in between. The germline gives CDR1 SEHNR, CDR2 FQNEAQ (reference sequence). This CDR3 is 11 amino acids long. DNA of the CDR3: TGTGCCGGTGAGGATGGCACTGAAGCTTTCTTT. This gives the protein CAGEDGTEAFF.

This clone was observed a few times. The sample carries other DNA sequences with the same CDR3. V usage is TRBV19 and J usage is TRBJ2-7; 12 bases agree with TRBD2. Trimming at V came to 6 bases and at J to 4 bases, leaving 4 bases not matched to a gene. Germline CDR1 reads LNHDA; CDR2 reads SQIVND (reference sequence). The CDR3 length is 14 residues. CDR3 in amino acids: CASSLGLAGYEQYF. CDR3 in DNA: TGTGCCAGTAGCCTCGGACTAGCGGGATACGAGCAGTACTTC.

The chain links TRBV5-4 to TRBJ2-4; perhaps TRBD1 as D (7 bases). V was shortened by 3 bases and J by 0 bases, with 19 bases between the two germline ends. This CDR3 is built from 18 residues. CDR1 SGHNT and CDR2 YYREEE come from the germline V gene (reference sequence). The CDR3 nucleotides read TGTGCCAGCAGCTGGGGACAGACAGGGCGGGGAGCCAAAAACATTCAGTACTTC. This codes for CASSWGQTGRGAKNIQYF.

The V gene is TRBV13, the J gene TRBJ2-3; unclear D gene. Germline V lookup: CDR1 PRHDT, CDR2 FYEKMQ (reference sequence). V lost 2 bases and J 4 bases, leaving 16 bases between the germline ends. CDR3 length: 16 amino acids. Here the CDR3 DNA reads TGTGCCAGCAGCTTATGGCGACTCCCAAGTCCAGATACGCAGTATTTT. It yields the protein CASSLWRLPSPDTQYF.

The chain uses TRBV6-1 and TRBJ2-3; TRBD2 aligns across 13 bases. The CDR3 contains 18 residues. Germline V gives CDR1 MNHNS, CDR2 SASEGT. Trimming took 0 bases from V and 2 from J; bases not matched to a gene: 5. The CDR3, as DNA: TGTGCCAGCAGTGAAGCCAGACTAGCGGGGGGACTCACAGATACGCAGTATTTT. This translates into CASSEARLAGGLTDTQYF.

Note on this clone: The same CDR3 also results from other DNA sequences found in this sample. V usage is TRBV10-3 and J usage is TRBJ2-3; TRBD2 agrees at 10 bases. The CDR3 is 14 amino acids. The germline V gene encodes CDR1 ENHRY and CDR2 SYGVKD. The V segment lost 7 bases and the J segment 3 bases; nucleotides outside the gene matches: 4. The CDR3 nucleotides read TGTGCCATCAAAGTAGCGGGGGGTACAGATACGCAGTATTTT. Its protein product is CAIKVAGGTDTQYF.

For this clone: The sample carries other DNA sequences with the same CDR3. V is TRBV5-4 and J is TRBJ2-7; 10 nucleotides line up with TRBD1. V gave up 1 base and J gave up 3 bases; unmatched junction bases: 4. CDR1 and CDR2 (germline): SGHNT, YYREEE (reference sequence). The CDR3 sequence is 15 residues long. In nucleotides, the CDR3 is TGTGCCAGCAGCTTGCCGGGACAGGGGATCTACGAGCAGTACTTC. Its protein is CASSLPGQGIYEQYF.

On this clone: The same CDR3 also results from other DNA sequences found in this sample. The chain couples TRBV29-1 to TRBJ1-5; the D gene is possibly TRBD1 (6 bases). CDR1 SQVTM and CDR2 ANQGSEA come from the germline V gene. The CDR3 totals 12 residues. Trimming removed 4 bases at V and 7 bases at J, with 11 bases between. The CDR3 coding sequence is TGCAGCGTTGGGGGGGCAAACCAGCCCCAGCATTTT. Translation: CSVGGANQPQHF. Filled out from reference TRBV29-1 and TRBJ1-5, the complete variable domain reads SAVISQKPSRDICQRGTSLTIQCQVDSQVTMMFWYRQQPGQSLTLIATANQGSEATYESGFVIDKFPISRPNLTFSTLTVSNMSPEDSSIYLCSVGGANQPQHFGDGTRLSIL.

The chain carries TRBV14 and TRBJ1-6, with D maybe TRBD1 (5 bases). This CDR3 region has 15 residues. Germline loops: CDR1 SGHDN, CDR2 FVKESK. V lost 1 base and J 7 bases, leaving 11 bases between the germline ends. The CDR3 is CASSQGGAGNSPLHF. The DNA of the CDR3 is TGTGCCAGCAGCCAAGGAGGGGCGGGAAATTCACCCCTCCACTTT.